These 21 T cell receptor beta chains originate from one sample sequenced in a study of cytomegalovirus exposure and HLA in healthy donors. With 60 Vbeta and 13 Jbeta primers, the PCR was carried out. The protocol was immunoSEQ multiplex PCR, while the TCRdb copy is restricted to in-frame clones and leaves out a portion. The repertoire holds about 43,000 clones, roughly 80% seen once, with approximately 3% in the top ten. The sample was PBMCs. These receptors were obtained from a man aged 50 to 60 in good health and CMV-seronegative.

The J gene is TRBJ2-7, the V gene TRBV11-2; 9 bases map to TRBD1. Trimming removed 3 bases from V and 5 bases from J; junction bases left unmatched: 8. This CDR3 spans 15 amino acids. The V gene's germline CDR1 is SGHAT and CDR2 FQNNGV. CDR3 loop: CASSLFTGGSNEQYF. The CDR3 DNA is TGTGCCAGCAGCTTGTTCACAGGGGGCAGCAACGAGCAGTACTTC.

The CDR3 region is CASSLRQNLNEKLFF. DNA for the CDR3: TGTGCCAGCAGCCTCCGACAGAACCTTAATGAAAAACTGTTTTTT. V gene TRBV7-9 combines with J gene TRBJ1-4, with D possibly matching TRBD1 (5 bases). Germline-derived CDR1 and CDR2 are SEHNR and FQNEAQ (reference sequence). V was shortened by 5 bases and J by 4 bases, with 14 bases between the two germline ends. CDR3 length equals 15 residues. Filled out from reference TRBV7-9 and TRBJ1-4, the complete variable domain reads DTGVSQNPRHKITKRGQNVTFRCDPISEHNRLYWYRQTLGQGPEFLTYFQNEAQLEKSRLLSDRFSAERPKGSFSTLEIQRTEQGDSAMYLCASSLRQNLNEKLFFGSGTQLSVL.

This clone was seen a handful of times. CDR3 in amino acids: CATTLGEGDTGELFF. The CDR3 DNA follows: TGTGCCACGACGTTGGGGGAGGGGGACACCGGGGAGCTGTTTTTT. The V gene is TRBV28, the J gene TRBJ2-2; D possibly corresponds to TRBD2 (7 bases). V was clipped by 10 bases and J by 3 bases, with 18 bases between them. CDR1 and CDR2 (germline): MDHEN, SYDVKM. The CDR3 covers 15 residues.

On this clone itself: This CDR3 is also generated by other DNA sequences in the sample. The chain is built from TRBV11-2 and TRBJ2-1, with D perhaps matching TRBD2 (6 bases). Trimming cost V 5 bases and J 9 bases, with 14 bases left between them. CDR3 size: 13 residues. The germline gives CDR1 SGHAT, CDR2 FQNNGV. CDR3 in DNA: TGTGCCAGCAGCCCTCCGGGACTCAGTGAGCAGTTCTTC. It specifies CASSPPGLSEQFF. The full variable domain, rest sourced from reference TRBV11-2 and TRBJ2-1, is EAGVAQSPRYKIIEKRQSVAFWCNPISGHATLYWYQQILGQGPKLLIQFQNNGVVDDSQLPKDRFSAERLKGVDSTLKIQPAKLEDSAVYLCASSPPGLSEQFFGPGTRLTVL.

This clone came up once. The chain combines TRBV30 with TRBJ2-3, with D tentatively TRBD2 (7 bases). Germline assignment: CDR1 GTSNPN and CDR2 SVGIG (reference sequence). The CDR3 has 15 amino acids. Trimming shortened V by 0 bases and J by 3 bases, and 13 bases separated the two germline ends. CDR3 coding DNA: TGTGCCTGGAGTGTGGGGGGGGGCGGGACAGATACGCAGTATTTT. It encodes CAWSVGGGGTDTQYF.

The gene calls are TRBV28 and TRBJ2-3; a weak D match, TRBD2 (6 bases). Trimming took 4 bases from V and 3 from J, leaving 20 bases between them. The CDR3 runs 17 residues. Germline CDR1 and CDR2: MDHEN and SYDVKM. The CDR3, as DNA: TGTGCCAGCAGTTACTCTCCTAGACTAGGTGTTACAGATACGCAGTATTTT. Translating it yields CASSYSPRLGVTDTQYF.

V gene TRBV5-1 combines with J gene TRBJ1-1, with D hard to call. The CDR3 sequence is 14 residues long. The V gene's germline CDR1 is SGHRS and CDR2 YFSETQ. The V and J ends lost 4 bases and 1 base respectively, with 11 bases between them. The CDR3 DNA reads TGCGCCAGCAGCCCCCAACCCGGGAACACTGAAGCTTTCTTT. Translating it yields CASSPQPGNTEAFF.

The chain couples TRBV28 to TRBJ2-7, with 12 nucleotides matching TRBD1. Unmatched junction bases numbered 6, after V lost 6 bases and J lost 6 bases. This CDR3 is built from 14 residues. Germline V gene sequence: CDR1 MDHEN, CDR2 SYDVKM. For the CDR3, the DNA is TGTGCCAGCAGCTACGGGACAGGGGGCGGCGAGCAGTACTTC. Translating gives CASSYGTGGGEQYF.

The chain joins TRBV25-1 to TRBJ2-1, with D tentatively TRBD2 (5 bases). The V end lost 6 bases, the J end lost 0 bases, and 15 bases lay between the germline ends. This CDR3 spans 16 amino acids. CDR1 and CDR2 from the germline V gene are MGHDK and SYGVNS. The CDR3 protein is CASRAQPGLSYNEQFF. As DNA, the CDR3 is TGTGCCAGCAGGGCGCAGCCCGGACTCTCCTACAATGAGCAGTTCTTC.

CDR3 in amino acids: CASSQAHSQGARPYEQYF. DNA for the CDR3: TGCGCCAGCAGCCAAGCCCACTCCCAGGGGGCGCGCCCCTACGAGCAGTACTTC. The rearrangement uses TRBV4-3 and TRBJ2-5; 8 bases map to TRBD1. The DNA end is a closer match to TRBJ2-7, so the J assignment may be wrong. CDR1 is LGHNA, CDR2 YSLEER, per germline. This CDR3 has 18 amino acids.

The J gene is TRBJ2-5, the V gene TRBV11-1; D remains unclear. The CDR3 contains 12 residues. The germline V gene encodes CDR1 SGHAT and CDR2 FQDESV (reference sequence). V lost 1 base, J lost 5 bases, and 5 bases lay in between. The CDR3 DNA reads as TGTGCCAGCAGCTTAGATCGGGAGACCCAGTACTTC. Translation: CASSLDRETQYF.

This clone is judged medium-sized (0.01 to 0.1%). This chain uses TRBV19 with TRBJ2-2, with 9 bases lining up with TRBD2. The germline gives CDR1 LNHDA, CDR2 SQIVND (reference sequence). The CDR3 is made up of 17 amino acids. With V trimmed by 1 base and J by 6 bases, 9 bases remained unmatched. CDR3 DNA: TGTGCCAGTAGTATAGGCCAGGGGGTAGCGGGAGCCGGGGAGCTGTTTTTT. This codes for CASSIGQGVAGAGELFF.

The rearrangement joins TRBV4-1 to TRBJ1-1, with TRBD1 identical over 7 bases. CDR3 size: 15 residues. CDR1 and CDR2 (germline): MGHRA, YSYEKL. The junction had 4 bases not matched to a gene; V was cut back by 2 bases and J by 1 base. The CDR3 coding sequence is TGCGCCAGCAGCCAACCGACAGGGAAGAACACTGAAGCTTTCTTT. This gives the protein CASSQPTGKNTEAFF.

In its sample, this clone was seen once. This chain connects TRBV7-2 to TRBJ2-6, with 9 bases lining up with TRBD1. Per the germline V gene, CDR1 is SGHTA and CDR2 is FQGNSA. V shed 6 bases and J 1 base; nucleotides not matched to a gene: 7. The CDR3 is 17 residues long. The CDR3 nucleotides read TGTGCCAGCAGGCGGGACAGGGAGTTGTCTGGGGCCAACGTCCTGACTTTC. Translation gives CASRRDRELSGANVLTF. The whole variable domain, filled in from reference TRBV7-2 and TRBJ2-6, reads GAGVSQSPSNKVTEKGKDVELRCDPISGHTALYWYRQSLGQGLEFLIYFQGNSAPDKSGLPSDRFSAERTGGSVSTLTIQRTQQEDSAVYLCASRRDRELSGANVLTFGAGSRLTVL.

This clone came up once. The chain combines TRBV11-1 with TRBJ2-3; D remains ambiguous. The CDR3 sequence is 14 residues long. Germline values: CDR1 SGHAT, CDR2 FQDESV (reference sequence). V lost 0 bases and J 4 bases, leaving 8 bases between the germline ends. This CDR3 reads CASSLARRADTQYF. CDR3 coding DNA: TGTGCCAGCAGCTTAGCGCGCCGGGCAGATACGCAGTATTTT.

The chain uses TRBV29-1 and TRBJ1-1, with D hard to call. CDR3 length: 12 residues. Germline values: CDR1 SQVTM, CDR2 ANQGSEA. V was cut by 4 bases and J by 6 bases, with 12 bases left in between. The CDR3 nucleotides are TGCAGCGTTGTTTCACTTGCGTCTGAAGCTTTCTTT. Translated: CSVVSLASEAFF.

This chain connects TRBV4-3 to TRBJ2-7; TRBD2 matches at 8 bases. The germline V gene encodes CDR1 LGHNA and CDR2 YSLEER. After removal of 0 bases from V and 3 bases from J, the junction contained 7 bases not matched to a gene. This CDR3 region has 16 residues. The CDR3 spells CASSQERSGVIYEQYF. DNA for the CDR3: TGCGCCAGCAGCCAAGAGCGTAGCGGGGTTATCTACGAGCAGTACTTC.

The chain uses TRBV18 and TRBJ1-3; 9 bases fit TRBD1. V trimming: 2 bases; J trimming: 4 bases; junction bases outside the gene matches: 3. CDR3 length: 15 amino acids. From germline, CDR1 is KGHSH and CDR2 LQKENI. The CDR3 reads CASSPGTGMGNTIYF. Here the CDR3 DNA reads TGTGCCAGCTCACCAGGGACAGGGATGGGAAACACCATATATTTT.

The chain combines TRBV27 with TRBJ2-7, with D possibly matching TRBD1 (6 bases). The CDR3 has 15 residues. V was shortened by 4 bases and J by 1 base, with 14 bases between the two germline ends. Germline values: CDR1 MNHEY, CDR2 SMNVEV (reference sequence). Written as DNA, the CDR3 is TGTGCCAGCAGTTCGAACCCGGACAGTTCCTACGAGCAGTACTTC. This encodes CASSSNPDSSYEQYF.

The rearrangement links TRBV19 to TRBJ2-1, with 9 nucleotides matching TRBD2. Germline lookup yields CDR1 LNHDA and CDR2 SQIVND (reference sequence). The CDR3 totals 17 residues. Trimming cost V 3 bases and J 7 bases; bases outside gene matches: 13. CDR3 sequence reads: CASSIFSGLRGGNEQFF. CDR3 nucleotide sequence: TGTGCCAGTAGTATTTTCAGCGGGTTGCGGGGGGGAAATGAGCAGTTCTTC.

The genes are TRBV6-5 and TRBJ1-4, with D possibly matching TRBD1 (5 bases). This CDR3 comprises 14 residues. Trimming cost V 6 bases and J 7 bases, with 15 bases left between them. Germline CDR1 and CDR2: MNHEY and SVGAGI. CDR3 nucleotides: TGTGCCAGCAGCCCACGGGAGAGGGGTGAAAAACTGTTTTTT. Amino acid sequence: CASSPRERGEKLFF.